This T cell receptor beta chain was recorded in a study of shared clonotypes between healthy human individuals. The overall study: A couple of women and three men aged 18 to 49 made up the donors.

Study-wide results and limits: Naive CD4 clonotypes overlapped across several donors at roughly 5%.

This clone was recorded once. The antigen is undetermined. Germline V gene sequence: CDR1 MNHEY, CDR2 SMNVEV (reference sequence). The germline V and J ends were trimmed by 4 bases and 0 bases, with 9 bases remaining between them. The CDR3 is made up of 15 amino acids. Some clones are missing from TCRdb's copy, which holds only in-frame ones; the method was immunoSEQ multiplex PCR. The sample consists of some 1,100,000 clones, 75% to 85% of them appearing once. Free of recent acute infections or vaccinations, the donors were healthy HIV-negative adults. Naive CD45RA+ and memory CD45RA-negative subsets were split from CD4+ cells.

Sequencing was done on a sample of memory CD4+ T cells from PBMCs. The subset is: CD45RA-negative fraction. V and J are TRBV27 and TRBJ2-2; maybe TRBD1 (6 bases). The source of this sequence is a man aged 18 to 29 in good health. Some clones in this sample may be carry-over from other donors' samples. This CDR3 reads CASSSRTANTGELFF. The CDR3 bases are TGTGCCAGCAGTTCACGGACAGCGAACACCGGGGAGCTGTTTTTT.